This T cell receptor beta chain originates from a study of shared T cell receptors in the human thymus. The V and J ends lost 4 bases and 4 bases respectively, with 17 bases between them. The CDR3 runs to 15 residues. The germline gives CDR1 SGHAT, CDR2 FQNNGV. The assay was immunoSEQ multiplex PCR, and TCRdb's table has in-frame clones only and misses some. The table records 720,000 or so clones, approximately 85% of them present only once. This sample was shared with a second study, whose subject was human thymus T cells.

The chain combines TRBV11-2 with TRBJ2-7; possibly TRBD2 for D (5 bases). The TCR originated in a girl in the first two years of life with a congenital heart defect. Material: thymocytes. The CDR3 reads CASSSSGMIRYEQYF. CDR3 DNA sequence: TGTGCCAGCAGCTCGTCGGGGATGATACGTTACGAGCAGTACTTC.